This TCR beta chain was found in a study of T cell changes during pregnancy in multiple sclerosis. Trimming removed 5 bases from V and 5 bases from J; junction bases left unmatched: 8. Per the germline V gene, CDR1 is MNHEY and CDR2 is SMNVEV (reference sequence). The CDR3 length is 14 residues. Generated by immunoSEQ multiplex PCR, the TCRdb table keeps only in-frame clones and is missing some. In the table there are around 60,000 clones, under 95% of which are singletons. The J gene is TRBJ1-2, the V gene TRBV27, with TRBD1 identical over 7 bases. This TCR was sampled from a female donor in good health, enrolled as a control in a pregnancy study. This specimen consisted of CD4+ T cells from peripheral blood mononuclear cells, obtained after pregnancy. The CDR3 DNA is TGTGCCAGCAGTCCCCCCGGACAGGATTATGGCTACACCTTC. Protein: CASSPPGQDYGYTF.